This record concerns one TCR beta chain sequence. Its cognate antigen is unknown. The germline V gene has CDR1 MDHEN and CDR2 SYDVKM. The CDR3 extends over 14 amino acids. Losses at the gene ends were 5 bases for V and 5 bases for J; bases not matched to a gene: 6. The sample originates from a study of T cell responses to AZD1222 COVID-19 vaccine. Study conclusions and caveats: Among AZD1222 vaccinees, only six were seropositive at baseline.

The table came from immunoSEQ multiplex PCR; TCRdb's copy has only in-frame clones and leaves some out. Of fewer than 200,000 clones listed, around 88% are singletons. The chain has TRBV28 and TRBJ1-2, with TRBD1 matching over 9 bases. This TCR was recovered from an adult in good health. The specimen was peripheral blood, collected on day 0 of AZD1222 vaccination. The CDR3: CASSPQTGGYGYTF. The CDR3 nucleotides are TGTGCCAGCAGTCCCCAGACAGGGGGGTATGGCTACACCTTC.